The clone carrying this T cell receptor beta chain was observed a few times. This sample was taken from a study of shared clonotypes between healthy human individuals. Sequenced by immunoSEQ multiplex PCR; TCRdb stores in-frame clones only, minus some. The repertoire holds about a million clones, with roughly 77% as singletons. The source material was memory CD4+ T cells from PBMCs. The subset denotes: CD45RA-negative fraction. This sequence originates from a man aged 18 to 29 in good health. Some clones in this sample may be carry-over from other donors' samples.

CDR3 DNA sequence: TGTGCCAGCAGCCCGAGGGACAGGGCCCGGGAGCTGTTTTTT. Residues: CASSPRDRARELFF. This chain joins TRBV11-2 and TRBJ2-2; 9 bases map to TRBD1. J gave up 9 bases and V 5 bases, and 7 bases lay outside the gene matches. This CDR3 region has 14 residues. Germline CDR1 and CDR2: SGHAT and FQNNGV.